The T cell receptor beta chain under discussion was sequenced for a study of shared clonotypes between healthy human individuals (TCRdb year 2020). With regard to the full study: The cohort comprised two women and a few men aged 18 to 49 years. For each donor, three plates each were used for CD4 naive and CD4 memory, two plates were used for CD8 naive, and one plate was used for CD8 memory. To estimate repertoire size and how much clonotypes are shared between individuals, the study performed deep sequencing of blood TCR repertoires from about five healthy adults. To increase sequencing depth and limit assay-specific biases, different laboratories used diverse techniques to prepare libraries and sequence TCR repertoires. Each donor's leukapheresis produced roughly between roughly 0.85 and 10 billion PBMCs. Overall results and qualifications from the work: Estimated clonotype richness was generally larger for naive than for memory subsets. The small number of donors limited the genetic and exposure-history diversity represented. Sampling was restricted to blood, and TCR repertoires in tissue are likely to differ from TCR repertoires in blood. Sharing across a handful of donors was observed for about 5% of naive CD4, over 3% of naive CD8, over 2% of memory CD4, and around 0.4% of memory CD8 clonotypes. Clonotypes shared by all four sorted-subset donors showed higher generation probabilities than non-shared clonotypes. Even with the large sequencing depth, rarefaction of the sorted-subset datasets indicated that sequencing was incomplete. Pairwise subsampling led to the expectation that sequencing depth would affect the degree of clonotype sharing among donors.

Remarks on this clone: The target of this receptor is not known. Within one base of it there is no much larger clone, and no base qualities were kept.

Healthy HIV-negative adults with no recently reported acute infections or vaccinations were included as donors. Every donor was a Caucasian adult living in Nashville, Tennessee, USA. CD4+ T cells were enriched by magnetic negative selection; naive cells were then positively selected on CD45RA, and the negative fraction formed the memory subset. Blood was collected by leukapheresis, and PBMCs were isolated by Ficoll-Histopaque density gradient centrifugation and then cryopreserved in liquid nitrogen vapor phase. Purity and quantity of every magnetically sorted T cell population were checked by analytical flow cytometry. Genomic DNA was isolated from every sorted fraction and measured by UV absorbance on a Nanodrop 2000c. TCR CDR3 regions were amplified from genomic DNA by multiplex PCR using the deep immunoSEQ assay. Genomic DNA extracted from each cell subset was distributed evenly over all wells of several immunoSEQ 96-well plates, and each plate served as one replicate. Each replicate PCR for sorted subsets received around 0.2 ug genomic DNA, equal to around 32,000 T cell genomes. Purified libraries were measured with a Qubit 3.0 fluorometer, size-checked on a Bioanalyzer 2100, and measured again with the KAPA Library Quantification kit. A separate single-read 150-cycle Illumina NextSeq 550 flow cell was used to sequence each immunoSEQ 96-well plate. As for the authors' bioinformatics: Because the immunoSEQ output included only junctional sequences and no quality scores, the filtering could not be the same as the filtering used for full-length reads. To assign V/J genes and CDR3, sequences were annotated using PyIR, a Python wrapper for IgBLAST v1.9, with IMGT germline references. Any read was removed if the V/J assignment was weak (E-value above 1e-6), the CDR3 was missing, or the read contained stop codons, out-of-frame junctions, or ambiguous translated residues. V3J clonotypes were defined by identical inferred V gene, J gene, and CDR3 amino acid sequence. The percentage overlap between two repertoires was calculated by dividing the number of shared unique clonotypes by the size of the smaller repertoire. RTK rarefaction, the Chao1 estimator, and Recon v2.1 estimates of unobserved clonotypes were used to assess repertoire richness. Generation probabilities were computed with OLGA for all TCRbeta clonotypes obtained by the gDNA method from four donors. TCRdb carries this immuneACCESS record with in-frame sequences only. Its versions omit some clonotypes, under half of them owing to an unresolved V gene in the studies checked, with the rest unexplained. The V and J calls and clone size are taken from that table; D and trimming were inferred from the DNA. The sample table holds roughly 500,000 clones, of which about 96% were seen once. Clones ranked in the top ten supply about 0.064% of the sample.

The CDR3 holds 14 amino acids from the cysteine to the phenylalanine. CDR3 DNA is the only sequence kept; it has 42 bases, read in frame from the first base. CDR1 and CDR2 are drawn from the germline V gene: SGHRS, YFSETQ. The germline V and J ends show losses of 4 bases and 6 bases respectively, and no gene match explains 7 bases of the junction. Sequenced: naive CD4+ T cells sorted from blood. The cell subset or site label here, explained by the study, means: CD45RA+ positively selected. The V gene is TRBV5-1 and the J gene is TRBJ2-7; TRBD1 aligns with 10 central bases. The sequence was obtained from a woman aged 30 to 39 in good health. The CDR3 protein: CASSRRTGGVEQYF. In nucleotides, the sequence is TGCGCCAGCAGCCGGCGGACAGGGGGGGTCGAGCAGTACTTC.